This T cell receptor (beta chain) stems from a study of T cell responses to AZD1222 COVID-19 vaccine. TCRdb keeps only in-frame clones here, not all; method: immunoSEQ multiplex PCR. This table has some 42,000 clones, approximately 80% appearing once. V was clipped by 4 bases and J by 0 bases, with 17 bases between them. The germline V gene encodes CDR1 SGHRS and CDR2 YFSETQ. This CDR3 contains 16 residues. The chain joins TRBV5-1 to TRBJ2-7, with TRBD2 as a possible D gene (6 bases). This sequence was found in an adult who received the AZD1222 COVID-19 vaccine. Sample: peripheral blood, taken 28 days after the second AZD1222 dose. CDR3 nucleotide sequence: TGCGCCAGCAGCCCCCTCGAAGGACTAAACTCCTACGAGCAGTACTTC. Amino acid sequence: CASSPLEGLNSYEQYF. The whole variable domain, remainder taken from reference TRBV5-1 and TRBJ2-7, is KAGVTQTPRYLIKTRGQQVTLSCSPISGHRSVSWYQQTPGQGLQFLFEYFSETQRNKGNFPGRFSGRQFSNSRSEMNVSTLELGDSALYLCASSPLEGLNSYEQYFGPGTRLTVT.